A selection of T cell receptor beta chains follows, all from one sample in a study of blood T cell repertoires in COVID-19. Sequencing was performed with immunoSEQ multiplex PCR; in TCRdb, only in-frame clones are kept and a portion is missing. Altogether 130,000 to 150,000 clones are present, roughly 80% being singletons, with the ten largest covering about 3%. The sequenced sample consisted of peripheral blood. These receptors were obtained from a middle-aged woman with active or convalescent COVID-19. Both conserved end residues are part of each CDR3. D genes are given only for firm matches. The size of a clone is reported for some rows only, either as once, few or many, or as a class for expanded clones.

J: TRBJ1-1
size: -
V: TRBV3-1/TRBV3-2
D: -
CDR3: CASSLRAGRGEAFF
DNA: TGTGCCAGCAGCCTTAGGGCAGGGAGGGGTGAAGCTTTCTTT

J: TRBJ2-5
size: -
V: TRBV2
D: -
CDR3: CASSTYPGETQYF
DNA: TGTGCCAGCAGCACATATCCCGGGGAGACCCAGTACTTC

J: TRBJ2-3
size: -
V: TRBV7-9
D: TRBD2
CDR3: CASSPRTSGGRGTQYF
DNA: TGTGCCAGCAGCCCCCGGACTAGCGGGGGGCGGGGTACGCAGTATTTT

J: TRBJ1-1
size: -
V: TRBV4-1
D: -
CDR3: CASSQVGGFEAFF
DNA: TGCGCCAGCAGCCAAGTTGGGGGCTTTGAAGCTTTCTTT

J: TRBJ1-5
size: -
V: TRBV19
D: TRBD1
CDR3: CASAGTGNQPQHF
DNA: TGTGCCAGTGCCGGGACAGGGAATCAGCCCCAGCATTTT

J: TRBJ2-4
size: -
V: TRBV4-3
D: TRBD2
CDR3: CASSQDRAGGDGKNIQYF
DNA: TGCGCCAGCAGCCAAGATAGAGCGGGAGGCGATGGCAAAAACATTCAGTACTTC

J: TRBJ1-6
size: once
V: TRBV6-2/TRBV6-3
D: -
CDR3: CASSYLAGRSPLHF
DNA: TGTGCCAGCAGTTATTTGGCAGGGCGTTCACCCCTCCACTTT

J: TRBJ2-5
size: -
V: TRBV24-1
D: -
CDR3: CATSDRWPPGETQYF
DNA: TGTGCCACCAGTGATCGGTGGCCGCCGGGAGAGACCCAGTACTTC

J: TRBJ2-3
size: -
V: TRBV5-4
D: -
CDR3: CASSLAEGTQYF
DNA: TGTGCCAGCAGCTTGGCCGAGGGTACGCAGTATTTT

J: TRBJ1-3
size: -
V: TRBV3-1/TRBV3-2
D: TRBD1
CDR3: CASSQQDRGSANTIYF
DNA: TGTGCCAGCAGCCAACAGGACAGGGGGTCGGCGAACACCATATATTTT

J: TRBJ2-7
size: -
V: TRBV5-3
D: TRBD2
CDR3: CARRAGLADYEQYF
DNA: TGTGCCAGAAGGGCCGGACTAGCCGATTACGAGCAGTACTTC

J: TRBJ2-1
size: -
V: TRBV3-1/TRBV3-2
D: TRBD2
CDR3: CASSQEIFGGGEQFF
DNA: TGTGCCAGCAGCCAAGAGATTTTCGGGGGGGGTGAGCAGTTCTTC

J: TRBJ2-1
size: -
V: TRBV30
D: -
CDR3: CACKYRASSYNEQFF
DNA: TGTGCCTGTAAGTACAGGGCGAGCTCCTACAATGAGCAGTTCTTC

J: TRBJ2-2
size: once
V: TRBV9
D: TRBD1
CDR3: CASSPLLRYRGSGELFF
DNA: TGTGCCAGCAGCCCCTTGCTACGGTACAGGGGATCCGGGGAGCTGTTTTTT

J: TRBJ2-5
size: -
V: TRBV5-1
D: -
CDR3: CASSLIPLETQYF
DNA: TGCGCCAGCAGCTTGATCCCCCTCGAGACCCAGTACTTC

J: TRBJ2-1
size: -
V: TRBV19
D: TRBD2
CDR3: CASSIRLAGVFTHNEQFF
DNA: TGTGCCAGTAGTATTAGGCTAGCGGGAGTTTTTACCCACAATGAGCAGTTCTTC

J: TRBJ2-3
size: -
V: TRBV2
D: TRBD2
CDR3: CASGGLAGVADTQYF
DNA: TGTGCCAGCGGGGGACTAGCGGGCGTCGCAGATACGCAGTATTTT